This T cell receptor beta chain was recovered during a study of CD8+ T cells in alopecia areata. Reverse transcribed after extraction, RNA yielded cDNA as the sequencing template. Clones were sequenced by immunoSEQ multiplex PCR, and TCRdb holds only the in-frame ones, with some missing. The table includes tens of thousands of clones, about 40% detected once. Germline V gene sequence: CDR1 ENHRY, CDR2 SYGVKD. The CDR3 sequence is 14 residues long. Unmatched junction bases numbered 0, after V lost 4 bases and J lost 0 bases. This clone was detected only a few times. The chain couples TRBV10-3 to TRBJ2-1, with 7 bases aligning to TRBD2. The source is a human donor with alopecia areata. Sequences were obtained from NKG2D-low CD8+ T cells sorted from blood. CDR3 DNA sequence: TGTGCCATCAGTGGCGGGAGCTCCTACAATGAGCAGTTCTTC. Amino acid sequence: CAISGGSSYNEQFF.